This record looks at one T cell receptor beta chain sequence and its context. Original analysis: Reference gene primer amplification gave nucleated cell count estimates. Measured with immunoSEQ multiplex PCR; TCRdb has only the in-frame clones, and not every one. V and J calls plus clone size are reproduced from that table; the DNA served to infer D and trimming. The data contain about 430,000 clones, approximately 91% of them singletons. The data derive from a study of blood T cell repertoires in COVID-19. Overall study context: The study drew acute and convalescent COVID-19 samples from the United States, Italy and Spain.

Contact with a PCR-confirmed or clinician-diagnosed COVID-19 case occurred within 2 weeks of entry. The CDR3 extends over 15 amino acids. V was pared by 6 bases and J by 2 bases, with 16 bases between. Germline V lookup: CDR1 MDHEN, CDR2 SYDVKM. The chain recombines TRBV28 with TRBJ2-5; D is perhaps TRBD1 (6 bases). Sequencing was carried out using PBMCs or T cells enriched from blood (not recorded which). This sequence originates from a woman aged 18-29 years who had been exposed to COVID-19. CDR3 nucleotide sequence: TGTGCCAGCAGCTCAACAGGGCCGGGGCAAGAGACCCAGTACTTC. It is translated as CASSSTGPGQETQYF.